The 8 T cell receptor beta chains below were found in one sample sequenced in a study of OX40 agonist ivuxolimab in advanced cancers. TCRdb's table, derived via immunoSEQ multiplex PCR, lists solely in-frame clones and lacks some. The sample lists tens of thousands of clones, more than 75% seen once, with roughly 1.1% in the top ten. This specimen consisted of CD4+ or CD8+ T cells sorted from blood, obtained in a trial of the OX40 agonist ivuxolimab. The source of these receptors is an adult with an advanced solid tumor such as melanoma, head and neck, liver or kidney cancer.

This clone has a single count. The J gene is TRBJ1-3, the V gene TRBV4-3; 8 bases fit TRBD1. Trimming at V came to 1 base and at J to 0 bases, leaving 2 bases not matched to a gene. The V gene's germline CDR1 is LGHNA and CDR2 YSLEER. This CDR3 is 16 amino acids long. Written as DNA, the CDR3 is TGCGCCAGCAGCCAAGGGGACAGGAGCTCTGGAAACACCATATATTTT. This gives the protein CASSQGDRSSGNTIYF.

CDR3 region: CASSLYGTGVNYGYTF. The CDR3 bases are TGTGCCAGCAGCTTATATGGGACAGGGGTTAACTATGGCTACACCTTC. This chain links TRBV7-8 with TRBJ1-2, with TRBD1 matching 10 bases. Germline CDR1 is SGHVS and CDR2 is FQNEAQ. Trimming at V came to 2 bases and at J to 1 base, leaving 4 bases not matched to a gene. This CDR3 is built from 16 residues.

The chain uses TRBV5-1 and TRBJ2-1; TRBD2 agrees at 7 bases. Trimming took 7 bases from V and 5 from J; bases not matched to a gene: 9. The CDR3 is made up of 14 amino acids. Germline V lookup: CDR1 SGHRS, CDR2 YFSETQ. In DNA form, the CDR3 reads TGCGCCAGCCCCCATAGGGGAGGGAACAATGAGCAGTTCTTC. The encoded protein is CASPHRGGNNEQFF.

The J gene is TRBJ2-1, the V gene TRBV7-6; D not resolved. There are 15 residues in the CDR3. The germline V gene has CDR1 SGHVS and CDR2 FNYEAQ. The V and J ends lost 2 bases and 7 bases respectively, with 15 bases between them. The CDR3 sequence: CASSLSPASANEQFF. The CDR3 nucleotides read TGTGCCAGCAGCTTATCCCCCGCCTCGGCGAATGAGCAGTTCTTC.

V gene TRBV5-4 combines with J gene TRBJ2-5, with TRBD2 identical over 11 bases. This CDR3 is 16 amino acids long. CDR1 and CDR2 from the germline V gene are SGHNT and YYREEE (reference sequence). The J segment lost 7 bases and the V segment lost 4 bases, leaving 12 bases of the junction unmatched. CDR3 bases: TGTGCCAGCAGCCAGACTAGCGGGATTGAAGGAGTGACCCAGTACTTC. The encoded protein is CASSQTSGIEGVTQYF.

The table lists this clone with a few counts. The J gene is TRBJ1-2, the V gene TRBV29-1; weak D call: TRBD1 (6 bases). V lost 0 bases and J lost 5, with 13 bases in between. The CDR3 is 14 amino acids. Germline CDR1 and CDR2: SQVTM and ANQGSEA. CDR3 loop: CSVEDRGGWYGYTF. The CDR3 DNA follows: TGCAGCGTTGAAGACAGGGGCGGGTGGTATGGCTACACCTTC.

The CDR3 is CASSQGTQAPLHF. Here the CDR3 DNA reads TGCGCCAGCAGCCAGGGAACCCAGGCACCCCTCCACTTT. The chain carries TRBV4-1 and TRBJ1-6; D not resolved. V was clipped by 3 bases and J by 11 bases, with 11 bases between them. CDR1 is MGHRA and CDR2 is YSYEKL in the germline V gene. The length of the CDR3 is 13 residues.

This chain joins TRBV7-9 and TRBJ1-4; D may be TRBD1 (5 bases). CDR3 length: 14 amino acids. CDR1 is SEHNR and CDR2 is FQNEAQ in the germline V gene (reference sequence). V lost 1 base and J 6 bases, leaving 9 bases between the germline ends. DNA for the CDR3: TGTGCCAGCAGCTTAGACCAGGGAGATGAAAAACTGTTTTTT. Translating gives CASSLDQGDEKLFF.